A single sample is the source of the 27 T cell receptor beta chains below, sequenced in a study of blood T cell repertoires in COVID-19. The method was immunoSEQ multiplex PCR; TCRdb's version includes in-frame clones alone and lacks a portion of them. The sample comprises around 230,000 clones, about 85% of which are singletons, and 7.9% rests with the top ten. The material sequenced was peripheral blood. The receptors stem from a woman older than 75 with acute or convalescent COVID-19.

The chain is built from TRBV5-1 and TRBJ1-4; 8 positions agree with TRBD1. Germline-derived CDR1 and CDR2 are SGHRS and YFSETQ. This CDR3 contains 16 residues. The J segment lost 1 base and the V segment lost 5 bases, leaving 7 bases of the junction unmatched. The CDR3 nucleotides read TGCGCCAGCAGATCAGGGGGCGTGAAAACTAATGAAAAACTGTTTTTT. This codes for CASRSGGVKTNEKLFF.

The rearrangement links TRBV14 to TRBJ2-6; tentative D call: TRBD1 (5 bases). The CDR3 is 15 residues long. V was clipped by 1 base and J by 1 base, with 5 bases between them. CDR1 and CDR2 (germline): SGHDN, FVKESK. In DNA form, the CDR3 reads TGTGCCAGCAGCCAAGGACAGTCTGGGGCCAACGTCCTGACTTTC. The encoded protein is CASSQGQSGANVLTF.

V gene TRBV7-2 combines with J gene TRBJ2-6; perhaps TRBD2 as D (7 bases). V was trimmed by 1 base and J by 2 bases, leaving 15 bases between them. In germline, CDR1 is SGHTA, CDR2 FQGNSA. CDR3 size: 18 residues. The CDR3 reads CASSLGYGGRTGANVLTF. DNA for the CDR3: TGTGCCAGCAGCTTAGGTTACGGGGGGCGGACTGGGGCCAACGTCCTGACTTTC.

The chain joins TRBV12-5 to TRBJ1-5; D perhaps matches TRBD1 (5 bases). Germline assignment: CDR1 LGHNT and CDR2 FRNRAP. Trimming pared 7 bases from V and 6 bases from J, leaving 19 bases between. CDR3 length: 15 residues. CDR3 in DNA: TGTGCTAGTGCCGCCTGGGGCATAATGGGTCAGCCCCAGCATTTT. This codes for CASAAWGIMGQPQHF.

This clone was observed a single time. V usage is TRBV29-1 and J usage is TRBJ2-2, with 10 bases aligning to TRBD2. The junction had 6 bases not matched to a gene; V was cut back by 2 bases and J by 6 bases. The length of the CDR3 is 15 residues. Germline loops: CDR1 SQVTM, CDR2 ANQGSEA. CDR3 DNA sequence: TGCAGCGTTGAAAGGTCTAGCGGGAGCCCCGGGGAGCTGTTTTTT. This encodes CSVERSSGSPGELFF.

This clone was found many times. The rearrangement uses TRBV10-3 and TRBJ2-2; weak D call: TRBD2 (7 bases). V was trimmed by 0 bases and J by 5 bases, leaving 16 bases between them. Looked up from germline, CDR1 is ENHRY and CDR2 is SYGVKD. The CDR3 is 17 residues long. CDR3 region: CAISESGGLAATGELFF. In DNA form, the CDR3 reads TGTGCCATCAGTGAGTCAGGGGGTCTAGCGGCGACCGGGGAGCTGTTTTTT.

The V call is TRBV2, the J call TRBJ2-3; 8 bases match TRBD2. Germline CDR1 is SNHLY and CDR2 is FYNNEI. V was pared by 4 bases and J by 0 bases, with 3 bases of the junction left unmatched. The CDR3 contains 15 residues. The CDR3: CASSVGGGSTDTQYF. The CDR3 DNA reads TGTGCCAGCAGTGTTGGCGGGGGGAGCACAGATACGCAGTATTTT.

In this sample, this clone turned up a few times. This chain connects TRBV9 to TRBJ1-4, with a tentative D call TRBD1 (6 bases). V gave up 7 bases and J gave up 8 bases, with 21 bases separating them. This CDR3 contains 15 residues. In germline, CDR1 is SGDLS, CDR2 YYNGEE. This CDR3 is CASGSAGASREKLFF. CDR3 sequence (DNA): TGTGCCAGCGGGTCGGCGGGGGCGAGTCGAGAAAAACTGTTTTTT.

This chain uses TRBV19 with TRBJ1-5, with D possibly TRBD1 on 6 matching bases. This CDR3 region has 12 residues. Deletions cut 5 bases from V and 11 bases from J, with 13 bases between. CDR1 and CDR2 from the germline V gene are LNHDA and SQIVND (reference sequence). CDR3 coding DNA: TGTGCCAGTAGTTTGGACGACAGGTCCCAGCATTTT. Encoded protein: CASSLDDRSQHF. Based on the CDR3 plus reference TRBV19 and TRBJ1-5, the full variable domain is DGGITQSPKYLFRKEGQNVTLSCEQNLNHDAMYWYRQDPGQGLRLIYYSQIVNDFQKGDIAEGYSVSREKKESFPLTVTSAQKNPTAFYLCASSLDDRSQHFGDGTRLSIL.

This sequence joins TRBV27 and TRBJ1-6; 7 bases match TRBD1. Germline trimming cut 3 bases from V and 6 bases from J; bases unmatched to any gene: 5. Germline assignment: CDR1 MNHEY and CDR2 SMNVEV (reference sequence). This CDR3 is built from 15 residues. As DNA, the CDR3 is TGTGCCAGCAGTTTTCGTACAGGGGTTAATTCACCCCTCCACTTT. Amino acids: CASSFRTGVNSPLHF.

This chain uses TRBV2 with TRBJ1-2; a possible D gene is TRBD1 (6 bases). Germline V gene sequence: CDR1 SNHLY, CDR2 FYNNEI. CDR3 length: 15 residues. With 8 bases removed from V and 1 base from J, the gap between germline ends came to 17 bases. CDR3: CASLHGQTVNYGYTF. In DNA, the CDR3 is TGTGCCAGCCTACACGGACAGACGGTTAACTATGGCTACACCTTC. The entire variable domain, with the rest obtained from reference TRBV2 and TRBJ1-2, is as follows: EPEVTQTPSHQVTQMGQEVILRCVPISNHLYFYWYRQILGQKVEFLVSFYNNEISEKSEIFDDQFSVERPDGSNFTLKIRSTKLEDSAMYFCASLHGQTVNYGYTFGSGTRLTVV.

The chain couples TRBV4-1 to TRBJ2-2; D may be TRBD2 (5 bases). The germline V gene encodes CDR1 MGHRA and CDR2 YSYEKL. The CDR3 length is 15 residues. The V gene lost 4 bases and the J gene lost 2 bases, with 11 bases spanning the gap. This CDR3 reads CASSPASFNTGELFF. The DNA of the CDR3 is TGCGCCAGCAGCCCCGCTAGCTTTAACACCGGGGAGCTGTTTTTT.

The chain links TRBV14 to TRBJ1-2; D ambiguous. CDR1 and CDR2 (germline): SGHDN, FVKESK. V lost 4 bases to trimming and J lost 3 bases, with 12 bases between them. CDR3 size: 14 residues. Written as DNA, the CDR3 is TGTGCCAGCAGCCCCGGTCAGGCACACTATGGCTACACCTTC. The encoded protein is CASSPGQAHYGYTF.

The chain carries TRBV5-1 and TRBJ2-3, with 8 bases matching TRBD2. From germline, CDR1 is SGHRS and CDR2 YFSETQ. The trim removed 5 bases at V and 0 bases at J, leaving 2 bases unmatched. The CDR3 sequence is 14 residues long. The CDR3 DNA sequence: TGCGCCAGCAGACTAGCGGCGAGCACAGATACGCAGTATTTT. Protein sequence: CASRLAASTDTQYF.

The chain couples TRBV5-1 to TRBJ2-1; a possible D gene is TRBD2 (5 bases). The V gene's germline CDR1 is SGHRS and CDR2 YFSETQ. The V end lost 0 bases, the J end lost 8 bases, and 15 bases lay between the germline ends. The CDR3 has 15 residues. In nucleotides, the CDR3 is TGCGCCAGCAGCTTGGACGGTGTGAGGGCGGATGAGCAGTTCTTC. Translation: CASSLDGVRADEQFF.

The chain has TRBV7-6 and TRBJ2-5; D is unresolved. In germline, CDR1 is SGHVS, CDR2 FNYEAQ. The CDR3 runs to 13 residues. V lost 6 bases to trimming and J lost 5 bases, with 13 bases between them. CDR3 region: CASSPQMKETQYF. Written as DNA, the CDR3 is TGTGCCAGCAGTCCGCAGATGAAGGAGACCCAGTACTTC.

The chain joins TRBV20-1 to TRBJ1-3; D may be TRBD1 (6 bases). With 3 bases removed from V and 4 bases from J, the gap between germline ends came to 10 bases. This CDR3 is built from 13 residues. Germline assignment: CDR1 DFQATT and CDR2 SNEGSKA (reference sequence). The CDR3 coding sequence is TGCAGTGCTAGTTCTGACAGGGGAAACACCATATATTTT. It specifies CSASSDRGNTIYF.

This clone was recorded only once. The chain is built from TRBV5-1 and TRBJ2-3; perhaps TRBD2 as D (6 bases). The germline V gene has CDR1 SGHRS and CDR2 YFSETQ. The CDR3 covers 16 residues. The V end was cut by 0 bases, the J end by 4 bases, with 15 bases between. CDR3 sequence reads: CASSLAVTRGADTQYF. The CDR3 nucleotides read TGCGCCAGCAGCTTGGCGGTGACTAGAGGGGCAGATACGCAGTATTTT.

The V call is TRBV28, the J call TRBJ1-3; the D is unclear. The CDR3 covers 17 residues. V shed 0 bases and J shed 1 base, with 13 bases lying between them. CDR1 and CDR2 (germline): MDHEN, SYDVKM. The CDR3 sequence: CASSLWVRVRSGNTIYF. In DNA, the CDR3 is TGTGCCAGCAGTTTATGGGTCCGGGTAAGGTCTGGAAACACCATATATTTT.

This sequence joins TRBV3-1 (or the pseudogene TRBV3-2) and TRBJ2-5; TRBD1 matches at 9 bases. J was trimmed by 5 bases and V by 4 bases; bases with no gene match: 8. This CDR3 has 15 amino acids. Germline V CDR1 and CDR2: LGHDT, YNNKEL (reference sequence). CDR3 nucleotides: TGTGCCAGCAGCCCCGGGACAGGGCGCGTGGAGACCCAGTACTTC. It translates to CASSPGTGRVETQYF.

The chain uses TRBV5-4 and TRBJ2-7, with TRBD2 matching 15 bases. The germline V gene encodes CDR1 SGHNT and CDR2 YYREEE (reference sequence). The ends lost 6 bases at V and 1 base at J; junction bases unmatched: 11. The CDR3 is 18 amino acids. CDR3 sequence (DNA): TGTGCCAGCACCGCGGGACTAGCGGGGGGCCCTCAATCCTACGAGCAGTACTTC. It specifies CASTAGLAGGPQSYEQYF.

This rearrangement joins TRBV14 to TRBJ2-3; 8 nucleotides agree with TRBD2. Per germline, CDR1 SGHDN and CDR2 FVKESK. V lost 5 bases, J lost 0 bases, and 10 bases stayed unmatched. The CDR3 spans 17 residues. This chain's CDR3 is CASSTYGSSGSTDTQYF. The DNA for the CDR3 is TGTGCCAGCAGCACCTATGGTTCTAGCGGGAGCACAGATACGCAGTATTTT.

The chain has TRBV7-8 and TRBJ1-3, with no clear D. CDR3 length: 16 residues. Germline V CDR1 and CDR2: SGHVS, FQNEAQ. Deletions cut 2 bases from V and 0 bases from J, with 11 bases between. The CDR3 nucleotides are TGTGCCAGCAGCTTAAACGTCCAGGTCTCTGGAAACACCATATATTTT. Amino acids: CASSLNVQVSGNTIYF.

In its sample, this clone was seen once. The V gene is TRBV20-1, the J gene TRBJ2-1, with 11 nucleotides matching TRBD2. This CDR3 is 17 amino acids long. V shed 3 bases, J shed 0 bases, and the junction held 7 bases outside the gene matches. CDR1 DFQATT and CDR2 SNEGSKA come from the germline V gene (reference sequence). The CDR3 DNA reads TGCAGTGCTAGTATTAGCGGGAGGGCTTCCTCCTACAATGAGCAGTTCTTC. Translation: CSASISGRASSYNEQFF.

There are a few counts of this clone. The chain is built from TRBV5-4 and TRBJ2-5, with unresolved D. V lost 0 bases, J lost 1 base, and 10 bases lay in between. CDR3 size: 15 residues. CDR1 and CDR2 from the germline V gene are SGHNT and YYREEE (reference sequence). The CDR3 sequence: CASSLGFSSQETQYF. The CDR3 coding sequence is TGTGCCAGCAGCTTGGGTTTCAGTTCCCAAGAGACCCAGTACTTC.

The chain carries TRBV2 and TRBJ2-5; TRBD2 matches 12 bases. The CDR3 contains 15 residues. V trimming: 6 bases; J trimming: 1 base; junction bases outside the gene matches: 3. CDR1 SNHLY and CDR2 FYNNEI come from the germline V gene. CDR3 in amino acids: CASRRLAGAQETQYF. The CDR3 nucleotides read TGTGCCAGCAGAAGACTAGCGGGGGCCCAAGAGACCCAGTACTTC.

CDR3 sequence reads: CASSLWSTETNEQYF. For the CDR3, the DNA is TGTGCCAGCAGCTTATGGTCTACCGAAACCAACGAGCAGTACTTC. The gene calls are TRBV7-2 and TRBJ2-7; unclear D gene. The CDR3 contains 15 residues. Germline V CDR1 and CDR2: SGHTA, FQGNSA. Between the trimmed V and J ends, which lost 2 bases and 5 bases, there was a span of 16 bases.